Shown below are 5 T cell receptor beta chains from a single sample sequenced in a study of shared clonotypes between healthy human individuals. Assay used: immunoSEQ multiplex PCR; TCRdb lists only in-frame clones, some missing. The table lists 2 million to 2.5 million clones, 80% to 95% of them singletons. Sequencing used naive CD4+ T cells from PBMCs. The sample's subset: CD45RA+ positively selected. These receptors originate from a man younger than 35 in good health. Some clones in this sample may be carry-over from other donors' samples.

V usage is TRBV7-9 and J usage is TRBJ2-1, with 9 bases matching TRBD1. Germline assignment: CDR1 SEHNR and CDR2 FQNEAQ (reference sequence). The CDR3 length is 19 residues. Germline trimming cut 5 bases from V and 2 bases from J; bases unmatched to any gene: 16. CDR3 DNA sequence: TGTGCCAGCAGCCTCCGAGGACAGGGGACAACTCAAGCCTACAATGAGCAGTTCTTC. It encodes CASSLRGQGTTQAYNEQFF.

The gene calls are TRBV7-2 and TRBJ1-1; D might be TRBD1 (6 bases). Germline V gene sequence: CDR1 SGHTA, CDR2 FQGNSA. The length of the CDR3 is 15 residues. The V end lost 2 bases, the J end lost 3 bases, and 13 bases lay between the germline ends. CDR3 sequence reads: CASSLLGTSYTEAFF. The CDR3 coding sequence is TGTGCCAGCAGCTTATTAGGGACATCGTACACTGAAGCTTTCTTT.

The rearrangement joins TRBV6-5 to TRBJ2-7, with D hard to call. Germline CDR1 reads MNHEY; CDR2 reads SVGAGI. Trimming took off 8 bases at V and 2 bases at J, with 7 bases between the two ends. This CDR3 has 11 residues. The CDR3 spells CASSQAYEQYF. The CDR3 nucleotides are TGTGCCAGCTCCCAAGCCTACGAGCAGTACTTC.

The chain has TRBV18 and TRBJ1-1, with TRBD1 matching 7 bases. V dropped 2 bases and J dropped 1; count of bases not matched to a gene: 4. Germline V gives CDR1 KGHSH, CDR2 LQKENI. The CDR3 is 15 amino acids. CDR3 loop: CASSPRDSTNTEAFF. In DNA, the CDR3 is TGTGCCAGCTCACCAAGGGACAGCACGAACACTGAAGCTTTCTTT.

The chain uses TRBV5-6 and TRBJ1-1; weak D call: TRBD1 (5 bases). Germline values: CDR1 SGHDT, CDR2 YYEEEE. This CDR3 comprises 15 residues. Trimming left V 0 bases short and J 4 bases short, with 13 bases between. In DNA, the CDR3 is TGTGCCAGCAGCTTGGCCGGGGCATTCGGCACTGAAGCTTTCTTT. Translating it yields CASSLAGAFGTEAFF.